The 3 T cell receptor beta chains given below trace back to one sample, sequenced in a study of breast tumors, draining lymph nodes, adjacent tissues. TCRdb redid the calling of the multiplex PCR reads with MiXCR, one entry per CDR3 protein. The sample consists of approximately 200,000 distinct CDR3 sequences, 25% to 40% of them appearing once. Axillary draining lymph nodes of breast cancer patients supplied the node samples. The sequenced material came from axillary lymph node tissue. These receptors were collected from a female donor with breast cancer. Some clones in this sample may be carry-over from other donors' samples.

This clonotype showed up many times. The chain links TRBV29-1 to TRBJ1-2; D is ambiguous. Trimming left V 3 bases short and J 8 bases short, with 10 bases between. Germline loops: CDR1 SQVTM, CDR2 ANQGSEA. The CDR3 totals 11 residues. The CDR3 DNA reads TGCAGCGTTGAGTGGTCTCCCGGCTACACCTTC. Its translation is CSVEWSPGYTF.

The chain couples TRBV7-8 to TRBJ1-4; no clear D gene. Trimming took 3 bases from V and 0 from J, leaving 14 bases between them. The CDR3 runs 17 residues. The germline V gene has CDR1 SGHVS and CDR2 FQNEAQ. The CDR3 here is CASSFLSWPATNEKLFF. DNA for the CDR3: TGTGCCAGCAGCTTCCTTAGCTGGCCAGCAACTAATGAAAAACTGTTTTTT.

Concerning this clonotype itself: Given a much more abundant clone one base away, this may be a read error. The chain links TRBV9 to TRBJ1-3; the D gene is possibly TRBD1 (5 bases). There are 15 residues in the CDR3. CDR1 and CDR2 from the germline V gene are SGDLS and YYNGEE. Here the CDR3 DNA reads TGTGCCAACAGCGTAGGGGTACACTCTGGAAACACCATATATTTT. It translates to CANSVGVHSGNTIYF.